The rows below give T cell receptor beta chains drawn from one sample of a study of T cell changes during pregnancy in multiple sclerosis. Clones were read by immunoSEQ multiplex PCR, and TCRdb kept only the in-frame ones, dropping some. The sample has approximately 44,000 clones; approximately 90% are singletons. Sequencing used CD4+ T cells from peripheral blood mononuclear cells, obtained before pregnancy. Receptors originate from a female donor with multiple sclerosis, enrolled in a pregnancy study. The CDR3 runs from the conserved cysteine through the conserved F or W. The order of the fields is clone size, V gene, CDR3 protein. Clone size appears in some rows only: once, few, many, or a class for an expanded clone.

size: NA
V: TRBV18
CDR3: CASSPLMSQNTEAFF

size: NA
V: TRBV5-1
CDR3: CASSLDREGLFF

size: NA
V: TRBV18
CDR3: CASSPLAGADEAFF

size: NA
V: TRBV19
CDR3: CASSLPAGASTDTQYF

size: NA
V: TRBV2
CDR3: CASSELESSTDTQYF

size: NA
V: TRBV6-1
CDR3: CASSPPDRGTDTQYF

size: NA
V: TRBV6-5
CDR3: CASSLRGFYGYTF

size: NA
V: TRBV30
CDR3: CAWSAPGRDQETQYF

size: NA
V: TRBV19
CDR3: CASMRDSSYNEQFF

size: NA
V: TRBV7-3
CDR3: CASSLITQGGLNEQFF

size: NA
V: TRBV10-3
CDR3: CAIRPTGRNTEAFF

size: NA
V: TRBV19
CDR3: CASSIPGGTEAFF

size: NA
V: TRBV5-5
CDR3: CASSRGRVGPEAFF

size: NA
V: TRBV7-9
CDR3: CASSLEGRRGNQETQYF

size: NA
V: TRBV5-4
CDR3: CASSRGFSYEQYF

size: NA
V: TRBV16
CDR3: CASSQSSLAGSTDTQYF

size: NA
V: TRBV6-5
CDR3: CASSYSQTTNEKLFF

size: few
V: TRBV30
CDR3: CAWSVKGLGAYEQFF

size: NA
V: TRBV11-2
CDR3: CASSQGLGTDTQYF

size: NA
V: TRBV11-3
CDR3: CASSPGGASGYTQYF

size: NA
V: TRBV6-5
CDR3: CASSYIGGMETQYF

size: NA
V: TRBV10-3
CDR3: CATGSSGNTIYF

size: NA
V: TRBV4-2
CDR3: CASSQEGGISPLHF

size: NA
V: TRBV19
CDR3: CASSTTGVANSPLHF

size: NA
V: TRBV9
CDR3: CASSYLAGSYNEQFF

size: NA
V: TRBV29-1
CDR3: CSVRVAEQYF

size: NA
V: TRBV2
CDR3: CASSVGQISGNTIYF

size: NA
V: TRBV7-2
CDR3: CASSLYGGAEDTQYF

size: once
V: TRBV7-9
CDR3: CASSLAGRNTGELFF

size: NA
V: TRBV7-9
CDR3: CASSFRDQPQHF

size: NA
V: TRBV7-2
CDR3: CASSLRGDGAEQYF

size: NA
V: TRBV7-9
CDR3: CASSIDGGSGYTF

size: medium-sized
V: TRBV9
CDR3: CASSVGTGGTGELFF

size: NA
V: TRBV15
CDR3: CATSRRQGETQYF

size: once
V: TRBV7-2
CDR3: CASSLVSSGNTIYF

size: NA
V: TRBV5-4
CDR3: CASSLGHPSLSGNTIYF

size: NA
V: TRBV18
CDR3: CASSPPRDGANVLTF

size: once
V: TRBV4-3
CDR3: CASSQEARGQTEAFF

size: NA
V: TRBV6-5
CDR3: CASSQGQGWSEQYF

size: few
V: TRBV27
CDR3: CASRKQGSNQPQHF

size: NA
V: TRBV19
CDR3: CASRSPGTGARNEQFF

size: NA
V: TRBV11-3
CDR3: CASSLGTGNTDTQYF

size: NA
V: TRBV2
CDR3: CASKRSGTGELLYGYTF

size: once
V: TRBV28
CDR3: CASSFGQGPLRGNTIYF

size: NA
V: TRBV7-8
CDR3: CASSLEVNQPQHF

size: NA
V: TRBV19
CDR3: CASKESSGANVLTF

size: NA
V: TRBV10-3
CDR3: CASQGNSPLHF

size: NA
V: TRBV25-1
CDR3: CASRDPGSGGGTDTQYF

size: NA
V: TRBV19
CDR3: CASSSNSEKLFF

size: NA
V: TRBV5-1
CDR3: CASSFGRTQETQYF

size: NA
V: TRBV5-1
CDR3: CASSSQGQGSGGYTF